The text below deals with one TCR beta chain. Its antigen remains unidentified. This sample stems from a study of graft-versus-host responses after intestinal transplantation. As for the study in general: After anti-thymocyte globulin induction, recipients took tacrolimus and steroids for approximately three years.

The table came from immunoSEQ multiplex PCR; TCRdb's copy has only in-frame clones and leaves some out. The sample has around 99,000 clones, roughly 90% seen once; the top ten hold over 0.6%. Findings of the study overall: Declining HvG levels early post-transplant were linked to peak circulating GvH clone levels. Within the allografts of patients who had graft-donor T cell macrochimerism, graft-versus-host to host-versus-graft clonal ratios were high. GvH clones were found in recipient marrow; some appeared first in ileum or blood.

The sequenced sample was unstimulated CD4+ T cells sorted from spleen or lymph node cells, obtained before transplant. The origin of this receptor is a human donor who was the organ donor for an intestinal transplant.

CDR3 protein: CASSLGLAGPNEQFF. CDR3 DNA sequence: TGTGCCAGCAGCTTAGGACTAGCGGGACCCAATGAGCAGTTCTTC. The V gene is TRBV11-3, the J gene TRBJ2-1; 11 bases map to TRBD2. There are 15 residues in the CDR3. V shed 1 base, J shed 6 bases, and the junction held 2 bases outside the gene matches. Looked up from germline, CDR1 is SGHNT and CDR2 is YENEEA.